This entry describes one T cell receptor (beta chain). The germline V and J ends were trimmed by 8 bases and 5 bases, with 13 bases remaining between them. CDR1 and CDR2 from the germline V gene are SEHNR and FQNEAQ (reference sequence). This CDR3 is 13 amino acids long. The data derive from a study of CD8 T cells in Susac syndrome. Negative isolation yielded CD8+ and CD4+ T cells; FACS enriched TEMRA cells. Random hexamers primed reverse transcription of about 0.45 to 1 ug RNA. The immunoSEQ assay covered 54 Vbeta and 13 Jbeta segments for CDR3. TCRdb fed the immunoSEQ multiplex PCR reads into MiXCR, producing one record per CDR3 protein. The table shows some 100,000 distinct CDR3 sequences, with nearly 95% occurring only once.

The rearrangement links TRBV7-9 to TRBJ1-5, with a tentative D call TRBD1 (5 bases). The sequence was collected from a human donor in good health. The sequencing input was CD4+ T cells from PBMCs. CDR3 loop: CASARDGDQPQHF. For the CDR3, the DNA is TGTGCCAGCGCTCGGGACGGCGATCAGCCCCAGCATTTT.